The sample holds a few counts of the clone carrying this TCR beta chain. Antigen: not known. This entry comes from a study of T cell responses to AZD1222 COVID-19 vaccine. This CDR3 region has 14 residues. J lost 5 bases, V lost 4 bases, and 5 bases had no gene match. Germline V lookup: CDR1 SGHAT, CDR2 FQNNGV. Study results and limitations: A rise in Spike-specific TCR breadth and depth followed two AZD1222 doses.

The table came from immunoSEQ multiplex PCR; TCRdb's copy has only in-frame clones and leaves some out. Seen here are approximately 120,000 clones, about nine tenths observed once, and the top ten hold approximately 1.1%. The material sequenced was peripheral blood, taken on day 0 of AZD1222 vaccination. The chain has TRBV11-2 and TRBJ2-7, with 10 bases lining up with TRBD1. The source is an adult in good health. The CDR3 DNA follows: TGTGCCAGCAGCTCGGACAGGGGGTTGGACGAGCAGTACTTC. Its translation: CASSSDRGLDEQYF. Looking up the rest from reference TRBV11-2 and TRBJ2-7 gives the full variable domain: EAGVAQSPRYKIIEKRQSVAFWCNPISGHATLYWYQQILGQGPKLLIQFQNNGVVDDSQLPKDRFSAERLKGVDSTLKIQPAKLEDSAVYLCASSSDRGLDEQYFGPGTRLTVT.